The next 25 T cell receptor beta chains were all read from a single sample in a study of shared clonotypes between healthy human individuals. Some clones are missing from TCRdb's copy, which holds only in-frame ones; the method was immunoSEQ multiplex PCR. The table lists approximately 810,000 clones, 92% of them singletons. CD45RO-negative, CCR7-selected cells formed the naive CD8 fraction, which excluded terminally differentiated effector memory CD45RA+ cells. The source material was naive CD8+ T cells sorted from blood. These TCRs come from a man between 25 and 39 years old in good health.

This chain connects TRBV6-5 to TRBJ1-1; D is possibly TRBD1 (6 bases). The germline gives CDR1 MNHEY, CDR2 SVGAGI. Trimming shortened V by 7 bases and J by 2 bases, and 14 bases separated the two germline ends. The CDR3 is 14 residues long. The CDR3 DNA reads TGTGCCAGCATTACGACAGGACAAAACACTGAAGCTTTCTTT. Translating it yields CASITTGQNTEAFF.

V usage is TRBV7-9 and J usage is TRBJ1-4; tentatively, D is TRBD1 (6 bases). This CDR3 region has 14 residues. Trimming took off 10 bases at V and 4 bases at J, with 16 bases between the two ends. CDR1 and CDR2 (germline): SEHNR, FQNEAQ (reference sequence). In DNA form, the CDR3 reads TGTGCCATCGATAAAGGGGGGTTTAATGAAAAACTGTTTTTT. This codes for CAIDKGGFNEKLFF.

The rearrangement joins TRBV27 to TRBJ2-1; 9 nucleotides match TRBD1. The CDR3 runs to 18 residues. The germline CDR1 and CDR2 sequences are MNHEY and SMNVEV (reference sequence). The trim removed 3 bases at V and 3 bases at J, leaving 12 bases unmatched. The CDR3 coding sequence is TGTGCCAGCAGTTTGACAGGGGGAGGTGGTTTTGACTACAATGAGCAGTTCTTC. Its protein is CASSLTGGGGFDYNEQFF.

The genes are TRBV11-2 and TRBJ2-5; possible D gene TRBD2, 5 bases. Germline CDR1 reads SGHAT; CDR2 reads FQNNGV. CDR3 size: 17 residues. Trimming pared 2 bases from V and 2 bases from J, leaving 18 bases between. This CDR3 reads CASSLKRTLSQQETQYF. In nucleotides, the CDR3 is TGTGCCAGCAGCTTAAAACGGACTCTTAGCCAACAAGAGACCCAGTACTTC.

The chain is built from TRBV5-5 and TRBJ2-3; the D is unclear. The CDR3 length is 16 residues. Germline values: CDR1 SGHKS, CDR2 YYEKEE (reference sequence). Trimming removed 4 bases from V and 0 bases from J, with 15 bases in between. CDR3 in amino acids: CASSQLWYSSTDTQYF. The CDR3 DNA sequence: TGTGCCAGCAGCCAACTATGGTATAGTAGCACAGATACGCAGTATTTT.

Concerning this clone itself: Other nucleotide sequences in the sample specify the same CDR3. This chain connects TRBV9 to TRBJ1-1, with TRBD1 as a possible D gene (5 bases). This CDR3 is 13 amino acids long. Deletions cut 4 bases from V and 5 bases from J, with 12 bases between. CDR1 and CDR2 (germline): SGDLS, YYNGEE. CDR3: CASSLGGGTEAFF. CDR3 nucleotides: TGTGCCAGCAGCTTAGGCGGGGGAACTGAAGCTTTCTTT. Based on the CDR3 plus reference TRBV9 and TRBJ1-1, the full variable domain is DSGVTQTPKHLITATGQRVTLRCSPRSGDLSVYWYQQSLDQGLQFLIQYYNGEERAKGNILERFSAQQFPDLHSELNLSSLELGDSALYFCASSLGGGTEAFFGQGTRLTVV.

The chain joins TRBV7-9 to TRBJ2-2; D is perhaps TRBD2 (6 bases). The V end was cut by 5 bases, the J end by 2 bases, with 9 bases between. The germline V gene encodes CDR1 SEHNR and CDR2 FQNEAQ (reference sequence). The CDR3 runs to 14 residues. For the CDR3, the DNA is TGTGCCAGCAGCGGGGACTTAAACACCGGGGAGCTGTTTTTT. It specifies CASSGDLNTGELFF.

This chain links TRBV7-9 with TRBJ2-5, with a tentative D call TRBD2 (6 bases). Germline CDR1 and CDR2: SEHNR and FQNEAQ (reference sequence). There are 13 residues in the CDR3. Trimming took off 8 bases at V and 2 bases at J, with 12 bases between the two ends. The DNA for the CDR3 is TGTGCCAGCGGGGACTTTTCTCAAGAGACCCAGTACTTC. Amino acids: CASGDFSQETQYF.

The chain employs TRBV5-5 and TRBJ2-5, with 7 bases lining up with TRBD1. Germline V gene lookup returns CDR1 SGHKS and CDR2 YYEKEE (reference sequence). V dropped 1 base and J dropped 1; count of bases not matched to a gene: 7. CDR3 length: 16 amino acids. CDR3 amino acids: CASSLRGPNIQETQYF. Written as DNA, the CDR3 is TGTGCCAGCAGCTTGAGGGGGCCGAATATCCAAGAGACCCAGTACTTC.

The rearrangement links TRBV27 to TRBJ2-6; D ambiguous. The CDR3 has 16 residues. Germline-derived CDR1 and CDR2 are MNHEY and SMNVEV (reference sequence). V shed 3 bases and J shed 0 bases, with 9 bases lying between them. CDR3 sequence: CASSFWVNSGANVLTF. CDR3 sequence (DNA): TGTGCCAGCAGTTTTTGGGTAAACTCTGGGGCCAACGTCCTGACTTTC.

This chain uses TRBV27 with TRBJ2-1; unclear D gene. Germline assignment: CDR1 MNHEY and CDR2 SMNVEV (reference sequence). CDR3 length: 13 amino acids. V dropped 2 bases and J dropped 4 bases, with 6 bases sitting between them. CDR3 sequence reads: CASSLQVYNEQFF. CDR3 in DNA: TGTGCCAGCAGTTTACAGGTATACAATGAGCAGTTCTTC.

The chain recombines TRBV28 with TRBJ2-2; D is ambiguous. The CDR3 loop spans 15 amino acids. Germline CDR1 MDHEN, CDR2 SYDVKM. Trimming left V 1 base short and J 9 bases short, with 15 bases between. CDR3 nucleotides: TGTGCCAGCAGTTTATCAATTTCATTTGTGAGGGAGCTGTTTTTT. Amino acids: CASSLSISFVRELFF. Using reference TRBV28 and TRBJ2-2 for the parts outside the CDR3, the full variable domain is DVKVTQSSRYLVKRTGEKVFLECVQDMDHENMFWYRQDPGLGLRLIYFSYDVKMKEKGDIPEGYSVSREKKERFSLILESASTNQTSMYLCASSLSISFVRELFFGEGSRLTVL.

The V and J genes are TRBV29-1 and TRBJ2-3, with 12 positions matching TRBD2. The CDR3 runs 16 residues. V lost 6 bases to trimming and J lost 4 bases; unmatched junction nucleotides: 11. Germline V gives CDR1 SQVTM, CDR2 ANQGSEA. DNA for the CDR3: TGCAGCGTCGGCGAGTTGACTAGCGGGAGTTCAGATACGCAGTATTTT. Translating gives CSVGELTSGSSDTQYF.

The chain couples TRBV7-9 to TRBJ2-7, with TRBD1 matching over 8 bases. V trimming: 5 bases; J trimming: 5 bases; junction bases outside the gene matches: 14. Per germline, CDR1 SEHNR and CDR2 FQNEAQ (reference sequence). CDR3 length: 16 residues. The CDR3 DNA sequence: TGTGCCAGCAGCCCAAGGGACAGGATCGTCTTTAACGAGCAGTACTTC. Translated, it gives CASSPRDRIVFNEQYF.

The chain uses TRBV10-3 and TRBJ2-1; 8 nucleotides agree with TRBD2. V lost 6 bases to trimming and J lost 10 bases; unmatched junction nucleotides: 11. Per germline, CDR1 ENHRY and CDR2 SYGVKD. This CDR3 contains 14 residues. The CDR3 bases are TGTGCCATCAGGATAGCGGGAATGGAGGGAGAGCAGTTCTTC. It encodes CAIRIAGMEGEQFF.

About this clone itself: The sample contains more than one DNA sequence encoding this CDR3. J is TRBJ2-5 and V is TRBV7-9; TRBD2 matches at 14 bases. CDR3 length: 15 amino acids. CDR1 is SEHNR, CDR2 FQNEAQ, per germline (reference sequence). Trimming cost V 4 bases and J 4 bases; bases outside gene matches: 2. The CDR3 spells CASSSGTSGRETQYF. DNA of the CDR3: TGTGCCAGCAGCTCCGGGACTAGCGGGAGAGAGACCCAGTACTTC.

The chain has TRBV27 and TRBJ2-3; D not certain. Trimming stripped 4 bases from V and 0 bases from J, with 17 bases between. The CDR3 runs to 17 residues. Germline V lookup: CDR1 MNHEY, CDR2 SMNVEV (reference sequence). DNA of the CDR3: TGTGCCAGCAGTTCCCGGACGGACGGATCTAGCACAGATACGCAGTATTTT. Translation gives CASSSRTDGSSTDTQYF.

This chain uses TRBV4-1 with TRBJ1-1; D unresolved. The germline V gene has CDR1 MGHRA and CDR2 YSYEKL. Trimming left V 0 bases short and J 0 bases short, with 11 bases between. There are 16 residues in the CDR3. The CDR3 DNA is TGCGCCAGCAGCCAAGATTCGATGTTAGTGAACACTGAAGCTTTCTTT. As protein: CASSQDSMLVNTEAFF.

This clone was recorded only once. Distinct nucleotide sequences in the sample also encode this CDR3. V gene TRBV10-3 combines with J gene TRBJ2-7; 8 bases are a match to TRBD1. Germline CDR1 is ENHRY and CDR2 is SYGVKD. The CDR3 consists of 15 residues. The trim removed 0 bases at V and 3 bases at J, leaving 4 bases unmatched. CDR3 DNA: TGTGCCATCAGTGAGTCCGGGACAGGAATCTACGAGCAGTACTTC. As protein: CAISESGTGIYEQYF.

The chain couples TRBV4-3 to TRBJ2-1; D not certain. The germline V gene has CDR1 LGHNA and CDR2 YSLEER. The germline V and J ends were trimmed by 0 bases and 0 bases, with 15 bases remaining between them. The CDR3 extends over 18 amino acids. CDR3 residues: CASSQDVLGLSSYNEQFF. CDR3 sequence (DNA): TGCGCCAGCAGCCAAGATGTCCTGGGCTTAAGCTCCTACAATGAGCAGTTCTTC.

The chain employs TRBV5-1 and TRBJ1-4; D perhaps matches TRBD1 (5 bases). V lost 0 bases to trimming and J lost 3 bases, with 9 bases between them. The CDR3 runs to 15 residues. Germline CDR1 and CDR2: SGHRS and YFSETQ. The CDR3 is CASSLAGGANEKLFF. Here the CDR3 DNA reads TGCGCCAGCAGCTTGGCCGGAGGGGCTAATGAAAAACTGTTTTTT.

The V gene is TRBV16, the J gene TRBJ2-3, with TRBD2 matching over 7 bases. The CDR3 runs to 15 residues. Looked up from germline, CDR1 is KGHSY and CDR2 is FQNENV. V dropped 3 bases and J dropped 3; count of bases not matched to a gene: 6. CDR3 DNA: TGTGCCAGCAGCCACGCCCAGGGAGGGACAGATACGCAGTATTTT. The encoded protein is CASSHAQGGTDTQYF.

The chain couples TRBV27 to TRBJ1-5, with D possibly being TRBD1 (6 bases). The ends were cut back, 2 bases at V and 3 bases at J, with 11 bases in the middle. The CDR3 is made up of 15 amino acids. Germline CDR1 is MNHEY and CDR2 is SMNVEV (reference sequence). CDR3 protein: CASSLTGQVNQPQHF. The CDR3 DNA is TGTGCCAGCAGTTTAACGGGACAAGTCAATCAGCCCCAGCATTTT.

V gene TRBV6-5 combines with J gene TRBJ2-5, with TRBD2 as a possible D gene (5 bases). In germline, CDR1 is MNHEY, CDR2 SVGAGI. This CDR3 comprises 14 residues. The V end was cut by 2 bases, the J end by 5 bases, with 12 bases between. DNA for the CDR3: TGTGCCAGCAGTTACGGCAGCGGTCGGGAGACCCAGTACTTC. Its protein is CASSYGSGRETQYF.

The rearrangement uses TRBV7-2 and TRBJ1-2, with TRBD1 matching over 7 bases. The CDR3 spans 15 residues. The V segment lost 5 bases and the J segment 6 bases; nucleotides outside the gene matches: 12. Germline CDR1 SGHTA, CDR2 FQGNSA. CDR3 DNA: TGTGCCAGCAGCCTGATTGACAGGGTAATCGATGGCTACACCTTC. It translates to CASSLIDRVIDGYTF.